The clone carrying this T cell receptor (beta chain) came up a few times. TCRdb reanalysed the 5' RACE reads using MiXCR and keeps one entry per CDR3 protein. Of approximately 60,000 distinct CDR3 sequences listed, roughly 8.2% are singletons. The data originate from a study of early T cells in non-severe SARS-CoV-2 infection. Trimming took 4 bases from V and 4 from J; bases not matched to a gene: 6. The germline CDR1 and CDR2 sequences are DFQATT and SNEGSKA (reference sequence). This CDR3 contains 13 residues. Sequencing was performed on whole blood, taken at baseline. The genes are TRBV20-1 and TRBJ1-2; TRBD1 aligns across 7 bases. The source of this sequence is an adult who was a healthcare worker with PCR-confirmed SARS-CoV-2 infection or an uninfected control (not recorded which). CDR3: CSATGTEFYGYTF. For the CDR3, the DNA is TGCAGTGCTACCGGGACAGAATTCTATGGCTACACCTTC.